This is a list of T cell receptor beta chains from one sample in a study of STAT5B mutations in CD4+ large granular lymphocyte leukemia. Sequencing used immunoSEQ multiplex PCR; TCRdb keeps in-frame clones, though not all of them. The sample yields about 30,000 clones, 70% to 85% seen once. Sequencing used CD4+ T cells from blood buffy coats. All receptors derive from a human donor in good health. Each CDR3 is given with its conserved first and last residue. A D gene is named only where the DNA matches it firmly. Rows give clone size only sometimes, using once, few, many, or a class for an expanded clone.

CDR3: CASSFGQGARYGYTF
DNA: TGTGCCAGCAGTTTCGGGCAGGGGGCGCGTTATGGCTACACCTTC
J: TRBJ1-2
size: -
V: TRBV27
D: TRBD1

CDR3: CASSQYRTGGHEQYF
DNA: TGCGCCAGCAGCCAATATCGGACAGGGGGACACGAGCAGTACTTC
J: TRBJ2-7
size: once
V: TRBV4-1
D: TRBD1

CDR3: CASSLAVMGDEQYF
DNA: TGTGCCAGCAGCTTAGCAGTGATGGGAGACGAGCAGTACTTC
J: TRBJ2-7
size: -
V: TRBV13
D: -

CDR3: CASSLVRTGGRKAFF
DNA: TGTGCCAGCAGCTTGGTTAGGACAGGGGGAAGAAAGGCTTTCTTT
J: TRBJ1-1
size: -
V: TRBV5-8
D: TRBD1

CDR3: CATSRAGTGGGELFF
DNA: TGTGCCACCAGCAGAGCCGGGACAGGGGGCGGGGAGCTGTTTTTT
J: TRBJ2-2
size: once
V: TRBV15
D: TRBD1

CDR3: CAWSVQGLSNQPQHF
DNA: TGTGCCTGGAGTGTTCAGGGACTAAGCAATCAGCCCCAGCATTTT
J: TRBJ1-5
size: once
V: TRBV30
D: -

CDR3: CASSSRTGAGTEAFF
DNA: TGTGCCAGCAGCTCACGAACAGGGGCTGGCACTGAAGCTTTCTTT
J: TRBJ1-1
size: -
V: TRBV5-5
D: TRBD1

CDR3: CASSSSGMVTGELFF
DNA: TGTGCCAGCAGCTCTAGCGGGATGGTCACCGGGGAGCTGTTTTTT
J: TRBJ2-2
size: -
V: TRBV11-3
D: TRBD2

CDR3: CASSQLRDKPTIGYTF
DNA: TGTGCCAGCAGCCAATTGAGGGACAAGCCGACTATTGGCTACACCTTC
J: TRBJ1-2
size: few
V: TRBV16
D: -

CDR3: CASSSYPEPQYF
DNA: TGTGCCAGCAGTTCTTACCCAGAACCCCAGTACTTC
J: TRBJ2-5
size: -
V: TRBV7-2
D: -

CDR3: CASSVQGQSNEQFF
DNA: TGTGCCAGCAGCGTACAGGGACAATCGAATGAGCAGTTCTTC
J: TRBJ2-1
size: -
V: TRBV9
D: -

CDR3: CASSVAGRLAGGPSYNEQFF
DNA: TGTGCCAGCAGCGTAGCTGGTAGACTAGCGGGGGGGCCGTCCTACAATGAGCAGTTCTTC
J: TRBJ2-1
size: -
V: TRBV9
D: TRBD2

CDR3: CASRSSGRTYEQYF
DNA: TGTGCCAGCAGATCTAGCGGGAGAACCTACGAGCAGTACTTC
J: TRBJ2-7
size: -
V: TRBV27
D: TRBD2

CDR3: CASSRPGVSNTEAFF
DNA: TGTGCCAGCAGCCGCCCGGGAGTCTCTAACACTGAAGCTTTCTTT
J: TRBJ1-1
size: -
V: TRBV27
D: -

CDR3: CASSLGGAQETQYF
DNA: TGTGCCAGCAGCTTAGGAGGGGCCCAAGAGACCCAGTACTTC
J: TRBJ2-5
size: -
V: TRBV11-3
D: -

CDR3: CASSPRMSGLAKTF
DNA: TGTGCCAGCAGCCCCCGGATGTCGGGCCTGGCTAAGACCTTC
J: TRBJ1-2
size: -
V: TRBV5-4
D: -

CDR3: CASSLISENTEAFF
DNA: TGTGCCAGCAGTTTAATTAGCGAGAACACTGAAGCTTTCTTT
J: TRBJ1-1
size: -
V: TRBV28
D: -

CDR3: CASSTRFAEAFF
DNA: TGTGCCAGTAGTACCCGGTTCGCTGAAGCTTTCTTT
J: TRBJ1-1
size: once
V: TRBV19
D: -

CDR3: CASSKQGGVYEQYF
DNA: TGTGCCAGCAGCAAACAAGGAGGGGTCTACGAGCAGTACTTC
J: TRBJ2-7
size: -
V: TRBV25-1
D: -

CDR3: CASSFRGREEKLFF
DNA: TGTGCCAGCAGCTTCAGGGGAAGGGAGGAAAAACTGTTTTTT
J: TRBJ1-4
size: once
V: TRBV7-9
D: -

CDR3: CASGSSGRYEQYF
DNA: TGTGCCAGCGGTTCCAGCGGGAGGTACGAGCAGTACTTC
J: TRBJ2-7
size: -
V: TRBV6-5
D: TRBD2

CDR3: CASSSGLAASTDTQYF
DNA: TGTGCCAGTAGTAGCGGACTAGCGGCTAGCACAGATACGCAGTATTTT
J: TRBJ2-3
size: -
V: TRBV19
D: TRBD2

CDR3: CAISESGQGNQPQHF
DNA: TGTGCCATCAGTGAGTCGGGACAGGGAAATCAGCCCCAGCATTTT
J: TRBJ1-5
size: -
V: TRBV10-3
D: TRBD1

CDR3: CASSKALSTYEQYF
DNA: TGTGCCAGTAGTAAGGCGCTCAGCACCTACGAGCAGTACTTC
J: TRBJ2-7
size: -
V: TRBV19
D: -

CDR3: CSAGVAGGTGELFF
DNA: TGCAGCGCGGGGGTAGCGGGAGGCACCGGGGAGCTGTTTTTT
J: TRBJ2-2
size: -
V: TRBV29-1
D: TRBD2

CDR3: CASSVDPTSGITDTQYF
DNA: TGTGCCAGCAGCGTAGACCCCACTAGCGGCATCACAGATACGCAGTATTTT
J: TRBJ2-3
size: -
V: TRBV9
D: TRBD2

CDR3: CASSFSWFNEEKLFF
DNA: TGTGCCAGCAGTTTCAGTTGGTTCAATGAAGAAAAACTGTTTTTT
J: TRBJ1-4
size: -
V: TRBV28
D: -

CDR3: CASSEGLAIYEQYF
DNA: TGTGCCAGCAGTGAAGGTCTAGCGATTTACGAGCAGTACTTC
J: TRBJ2-7
size: once
V: TRBV2
D: -

CDR3: CASSVEGNTEAFF
DNA: TGTGCCAGCAGCGTAGAGGGGAACACTGAAGCTTTCTTT
J: TRBJ1-1
size: -
V: TRBV7-9
D: -

CDR3: CASSPLLAGNEQFF
DNA: TGTGCCAGCTCACCCTTATTAGCGGGGAATGAGCAGTTCTTC
J: TRBJ2-1
size: -
V: TRBV18
D: TRBD2

CDR3: CASSLVSRRGNEQFF
DNA: TGTGCCAGCAGCTTGGTTAGCAGGCGAGGGAATGAGCAGTTCTTC
J: TRBJ2-1
size: -
V: TRBV5-8
D: -

CDR3: CASLRTGNSPLHF
DNA: TGTGCCAGCCTAAGGACAGGGAATTCACCCCTCCACTTT
J: TRBJ1-6
size: -
V: TRBV28
D: TRBD1

CDR3: CASSETSGVTGELFF
DNA: TGTGCCAGCAGTGAGACTAGCGGGGTAACCGGGGAGCTGTTTTTT
J: TRBJ2-2
size: -
V: TRBV2
D: TRBD2

CDR3: CASSLPGQEGYGYTF
DNA: TGTGCCAGCAGCCTCCCGGGACAGGAGGGATATGGCTACACCTTC
J: TRBJ1-2
size: once
V: TRBV28
D: TRBD1

CDR3: CASSARALGNTEAFF
DNA: TGTGCCAGCAGTGCGAGGGCGTTGGGGAACACTGAAGCTTTCTTT
J: TRBJ1-1
size: -
V: TRBV6-5
D: -

CDR3: CASSEGSPGNTIYF
DNA: TGTGCCAGCAGTGAAGGGAGTCCTGGAAACACCATATATTTT
J: TRBJ1-3
size: few
V: TRBV6-1
D: -

CDR3: CASSLKPSPGDIQYF
DNA: TGCGCCAGCAGCTTGAAACCATCGCCGGGGGACATTCAGTACTTC
J: TRBJ2-4
size: -
V: TRBV5-1
D: -

CDR3: CATGQGVDTQYF
DNA: TGTGCCACGGGACAGGGGGTTGATACGCAGTATTTT
J: TRBJ2-3
size: -
V: TRBV19
D: TRBD1

CDR3: CASSLFRDEQYF
DNA: TGTGCCAGCAGCTTGTTCAGGGACGAGCAGTACTTC
J: TRBJ2-7
size: few
V: TRBV5-4
D: -

CDR3: CASSVEGGGKETQYF
DNA: TGTGCCAGCAGCGTAGAGGGCGGGGGGAAAGAGACCCAGTACTTC
J: TRBJ2-5
size: -
V: TRBV9
D: TRBD2

CDR3: CASSRGDIRDNEQFF
DNA: TGTGCCAGCAGCAGGGGGGACATTAGAGACAATGAGCAGTTCTTC
J: TRBJ2-1
size: -
V: TRBV9
D: -

CDR3: CASSLYGAWGGQGEPQHF
DNA: TGTGCCAGCAGTTTATATGGGGCTTGGGGGGGTCAAGGGGAACCCCAGCATTTT
J: TRBJ1-5
size: -
V: TRBV27
D: -

CDR3: CATSRREGSYNEQFF
DNA: TGTGCCACCAGCAGGCGAGAGGGGTCCTACAATGAGCAGTTCTTC
J: TRBJ2-1
size: -
V: TRBV15
D: -

CDR3: CASSSGALRDDYGYTF
DNA: TGTGCCAGCAGCTCCGGGGCTCTTCGGGATGACTATGGCTACACCTTC
J: TRBJ1-2
size: few
V: TRBV9
D: -

CDR3: CAISNLQTQYF
DNA: TGTGCCATCAGCAACCTCCAGACCCAGTACTTC
J: TRBJ2-5
size: -
V: TRBV10-3
D: -

CDR3: CASSLTGTGELFF
DNA: TGTGCCAGCAGCTTAACAGGGACCGGGGAGCTGTTTTTT
J: TRBJ2-2
size: -
V: TRBV7-9
D: -

CDR3: CAIRQEYGYTF
DNA: TGTGCCATCAGACAAGAGTATGGCTACACCTTC
J: TRBJ1-2
size: -
V: TRBV10-3
D: -

CDR3: CASSPTGGAGNTIYF
DNA: TGTGCCAGCAGCCCCACCGGGGGGGCTGGAAACACCATATATTTT
J: TRBJ1-3
size: -
V: TRBV11-2
D: -

CDR3: CASRDPGTDYEQYF
DNA: TGTGCCAGCAGAGACCCCGGGACAGACTACGAGCAGTACTTC
J: TRBJ2-7
size: few
V: TRBV2
D: TRBD1

CDR3: CASSETGLTSYNEQFF
DNA: TGTGCCAGTAGTGAAACCGGACTGACCTCCTACAATGAGCAGTTCTTC
J: TRBJ2-1
size: -
V: TRBV19
D: -

CDR3: CASSNFEGQHEKLFF
DNA: TGTGCCAGCAGCAATTTTGAGGGGCAGCATGAAAAACTGTTTTTT
J: TRBJ1-4
size: -
V: TRBV21-1
D: -

CDR3: CASSAEGPYEQYF
DNA: TGTGCCAGCAGTGCAGAGGGACCCTACGAGCAGTACTTC
J: TRBJ2-7
size: -
V: TRBV6-1
D: -

CDR3: CASSFRSRAYEQYF
DNA: TGTGCCAGCAGCTTCCGATCCCGGGCCTACGAGCAGTACTTC
J: TRBJ2-7
size: -
V: TRBV4-2
D: -